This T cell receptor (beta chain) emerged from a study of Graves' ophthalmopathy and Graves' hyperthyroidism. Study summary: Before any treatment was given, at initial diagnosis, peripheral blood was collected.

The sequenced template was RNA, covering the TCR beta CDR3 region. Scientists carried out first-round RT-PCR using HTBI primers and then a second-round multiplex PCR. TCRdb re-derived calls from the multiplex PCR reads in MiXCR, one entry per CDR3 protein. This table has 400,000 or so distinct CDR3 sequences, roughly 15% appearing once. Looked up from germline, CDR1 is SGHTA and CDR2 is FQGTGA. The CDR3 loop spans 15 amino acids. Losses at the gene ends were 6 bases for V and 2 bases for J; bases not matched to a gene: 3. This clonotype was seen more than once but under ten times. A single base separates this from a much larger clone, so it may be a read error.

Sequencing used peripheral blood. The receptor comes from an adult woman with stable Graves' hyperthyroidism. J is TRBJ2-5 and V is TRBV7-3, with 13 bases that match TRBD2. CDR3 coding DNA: TGTGCCAGCAGTCAGACTAGCGGGAGGCAAGAGACCCAGTACTTC. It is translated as CASSQTSGRQETQYF.